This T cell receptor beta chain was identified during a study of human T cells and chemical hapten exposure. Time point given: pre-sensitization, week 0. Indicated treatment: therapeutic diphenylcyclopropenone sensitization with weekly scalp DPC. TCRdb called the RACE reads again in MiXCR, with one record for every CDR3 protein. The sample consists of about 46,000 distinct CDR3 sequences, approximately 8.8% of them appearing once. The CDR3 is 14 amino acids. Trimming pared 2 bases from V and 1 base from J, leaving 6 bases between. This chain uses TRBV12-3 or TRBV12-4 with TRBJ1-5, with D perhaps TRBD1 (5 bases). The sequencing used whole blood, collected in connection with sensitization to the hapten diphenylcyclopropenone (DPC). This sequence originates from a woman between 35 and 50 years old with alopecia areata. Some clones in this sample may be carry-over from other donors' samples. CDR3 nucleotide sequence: TGTGCCAGCAGTTTACAGGGAAGCAATCAGCCCCAGCATTTT. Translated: CASSLQGSNQPQHF.